One and the same sample provided the 30 T cell receptor beta chains below, sequenced in a study of Ad26.COV2.S vaccination and SARS-CoV-2 variants. Only in-frame clones appear in the TCRdb table, and some are missing; sequencing was by immunoSEQ multiplex PCR. Here the sample spans 450,000 to 550,000 clones, roughly nine tenths being singletons. Regarding treatment: roughly 20 received Ad26.COV2.S at low or high dose, single or two shots; several received placebo; per-sample allocation not given. Each sample was drawn 63 days after the first injection (of vaccine or placebo). The source material was peripheral blood, sampled in a trial of Ad26.COV2.S vaccine versus placebo. The receptors come from a person between 18 and 65 years old who received the Ad26.COV2.S COVID-19 vaccine or a placebo.

The chain carries TRBV7-2 and TRBJ1-1, with TRBD1 as a possible D gene (5 bases). Trimming shortened V by 5 bases and J by 6 bases, and 13 bases separated the two germline ends. Per the germline V gene, CDR1 is SGHTA and CDR2 is FQGNSA. The CDR3 is made up of 13 amino acids. The CDR3, as DNA: TGTGCCAGCAGCCGGGGCAGGGACCCTGAAGCTTTCTTT. Protein product: CASSRGRDPEAFF.

In its sample, this clone was seen once. The chain uses TRBV15 and TRBJ2-1; 8 bases fit TRBD2. The trim removed 5 bases at V and 5 bases at J, leaving 8 bases unmatched. The CDR3 is made up of 15 amino acids. Germline V CDR1 and CDR2: LNHNV, YYDKDF (reference sequence). The DNA of the CDR3 is TGTGCCACCAGCTGGAGCGGGAGTCAGCACAATGAGCAGTTCTTC. Translation gives CATSWSGSQHNEQFF. The full variable domain, with the rest looked up from reference TRBV15 and TRBJ2-1, is DAMVIQNPRYQVTQFGKPVTLSCSQTLNHNVMYWYQQKSSQAPKLLFHYYDKDFNNEADTPDNFQSRRPNTSFCFLDIRSPGLGDTAMYLCATSWSGSQHNEQFFGPGTRLTVL.

The rearrangement links TRBV19 to TRBJ2-5; D not certain. The ends were cut back, 3 bases at V and 2 bases at J, with 10 bases in the middle. Germline CDR1 and CDR2: LNHDA and SQIVND (reference sequence). The CDR3 runs 14 residues. The CDR3 reads CASSIGYGQETQYF. The CDR3 region has the DNA TGTGCCAGTAGTATTGGTTACGGACAAGAGACCCAGTACTTC.

The genes are TRBV15 and TRBJ1-1; D gene unclear. V was cut by 0 bases and J by 8 bases, with 7 bases left in between. This CDR3 spans 12 amino acids. Germline CDR1 LNHNV, CDR2 YYDKDF (reference sequence). The CDR3 protein is CATSRDPGEAFF. The CDR3, as DNA: TGTGCCACCAGCAGAGATCCTGGGGAAGCTTTCTTT.

V is TRBV4-2 and J is TRBJ1-2; 9 nucleotides agree with TRBD1. The CDR3 consists of 14 residues. Germline V lookup: CDR1 LGHNA, CDR2 YNFKEQ. J was trimmed by 7 bases and V by 0 bases; bases with no gene match: 3. The CDR3 sequence is CASSQETGGAGYTF. In DNA, the CDR3 is TGTGCCAGCAGCCAAGAAACAGGGGGCGCTGGCTACACCTTC.

The chain employs TRBV13 and TRBJ1-2; a possible D gene is TRBD1 (6 bases). Trimming stripped 2 bases from V and 8 bases from J, with 21 bases between. This CDR3 comprises 16 residues. Germline V lookup: CDR1 PRHDT, CDR2 FYEKMQ (reference sequence). The CDR3 bases are TGTGCCAGCAGCTTAAGGGGGTCGGGCCTCAGAAGGGGCTACACCTTC. Amino acids: CASSLRGSGLRRGYTF.

J is TRBJ2-1 and V is TRBV9, with unresolved D. Per germline, CDR1 SGDLS and CDR2 YYNGEE. Deletions cut 8 bases from V and 3 bases from J, with 18 bases between. This CDR3 is 15 amino acids long. The CDR3 loop is CASAIWDSDYNEQFF. The DNA for the CDR3 is TGTGCCAGTGCTATCTGGGATTCCGACTACAATGAGCAGTTCTTC.

This chain connects TRBV13 to TRBJ1-2; D remains unclear. Germline V gives CDR1 PRHDT, CDR2 FYEKMQ (reference sequence). The CDR3 contains 13 residues. Trimming stripped 0 bases from V and 5 bases from J, with 7 bases between. CDR3: CASSLGQLYGYTF. As DNA, the CDR3 is TGTGCCAGCAGCTTAGGACAGCTTTATGGCTACACCTTC.

The chain has TRBV14 and TRBJ2-5; 9 bases match TRBD1. This CDR3 spans 14 amino acids. The germline gives CDR1 SGHDN, CDR2 FVKESK. The J segment lost 1 base and the V segment lost 4 bases, leaving 1 base of the junction unmatched. In DNA, the CDR3 is TGTGCCAGCAGCCGGGACAGGGCCCAAGAGACCCAGTACTTC. This sequence encodes CASSRDRAQETQYF.

The chain couples TRBV19 to TRBJ2-3; TRBD2 aligns across 7 bases. Trimming removed 3 bases from V and 7 bases from J; junction bases left unmatched: 10. The CDR3 sequence is 15 residues long. Germline assignment: CDR1 LNHDA and CDR2 SQIVND (reference sequence). CDR3 protein: CASSITSGMRNTQYF. The CDR3 DNA sequence: TGTGCCAGTAGTATTACCAGCGGGATGCGTAATACGCAGTATTTT.

This clone was observed once. The J gene is TRBJ1-2, the V gene TRBV25-1; D gene unclear. V was shortened by 5 bases and J by 5 bases, with 24 bases between the two germline ends. Germline loops: CDR1 MGHDK, CDR2 SYGVNS. The CDR3 is 17 amino acids. This CDR3 reads CASSYRVTFEDPYGYTF. The DNA of the CDR3 is TGTGCCAGCAGTTATAGGGTAACGTTTGAGGACCCGTATGGCTACACCTTC.

This rearrangement joins TRBV28 to TRBJ1-1; perhaps TRBD1 as D (5 bases). With 7 bases removed from V and 2 bases from J, the gap between germline ends came to 11 bases. CDR3 length equals 13 residues. Germline V gene data show CDR1 as MDHEN and CDR2 as SYDVKM. CDR3: CASTQQVNTEAFF. The DNA of the CDR3 is TGTGCCAGCACGCAACAGGTAAACACTGAAGCTTTCTTT.

This clone was recorded once. The V and J genes are TRBV5-1 and TRBJ1-1; 7 bases line up with TRBD1. J lost 5 bases, V lost 0 bases, and 7 bases had no gene match. CDR3 length: 15 residues. CDR1 is SGHRS and CDR2 is YFSETQ in the germline V gene. In nucleotides, the CDR3 is TGCGCCAGCAGCTTGGCAAAGGGGGCTTTAACTGAAGCTTTCTTT. Protein: CASSLAKGALTEAFF.

This chain connects TRBV5-6 to TRBJ2-7, with D possibly matching TRBD2 (6 bases). The V and J ends lost 1 base and 3 bases respectively, with 11 bases between them. In germline, CDR1 is SGHDT, CDR2 YYEEEE. This CDR3 has 14 residues. In DNA, the CDR3 is TGTGCCAGCAGCTTGTCCGGGAGCTACTACGAGCAGTACGTC. This codes for CASSLSGSYYEQYV.

The chain links TRBV9 to TRBJ1-1; a possible D gene is TRBD1 (5 bases). Germline CDR1 reads SGDLS; CDR2 reads YYNGEE. V gave up 0 bases and J gave up 4 bases, with 22 bases separating them. The CDR3 extends over 18 amino acids. CDR3 in amino acids: CASSVAIGAGSRVTEAFF. Written as DNA, the CDR3 is TGTGCCAGCAGCGTAGCAATAGGGGCAGGGTCTCGGGTCACTGAAGCTTTCTTT.

The chain uses TRBV28 and TRBJ1-1; tentative D call: TRBD1 (5 bases). The CDR3 is 15 amino acids. Germline V gives CDR1 MDHEN, CDR2 SYDVKM. V lost 4 bases and J lost 0, with 12 bases in between. In DNA, the CDR3 is TGTGCCAGCAGTTCCCCAACGACAGTGAACACTGAAGCTTTCTTT. Amino acids: CASSSPTTVNTEAFF. The full variable domain, completed using reference TRBV28 and TRBJ1-1, is DVKVTQSSRYLVKRTGEKVFLECVQDMDHENMFWYRQDPGLGLRLIYFSYDVKMKEKGDIPEGYSVSREKKERFSLILESASTNQTSMYLCASSSPTTVNTEAFFGQGTRLTVV.

V and J are TRBV6-5 and TRBJ1-2, with a tentative D call TRBD1 (6 bases). Germline CDR1 is MNHEY and CDR2 is SVGAGI. The CDR3 totals 13 residues. V was cut by 10 bases and J by 2 bases, with 14 bases left in between. The chain's CDR3 is CANRVTGNYGYTF. CDR3 coding DNA: TGTGCCAACAGAGTTACAGGGAACTATGGCTACACCTTC.

J is TRBJ2-2 and V is TRBV5-6; TRBD1 matches at 7 bases. Germline loops: CDR1 SGHDT, CDR2 YYEEEE. CDR3 length: 16 amino acids. After removal of 4 bases from V and 4 bases from J, the junction contained 10 bases not matched to a gene. For the CDR3, the DNA is TGTGCCAGCAGCAAAAAGGGGGCTTTAGGCACCGGGGAGCTGTTTTTT. It yields the protein CASSKKGALGTGELFF.

The V call is TRBV5-1, the J call TRBJ1-1; D unclear. V lost 4 bases and J lost 1, with 17 bases in between. CDR3 length: 16 amino acids. Germline V gene sequence: CDR1 SGHRS, CDR2 YFSETQ. The CDR3 is CASSPENWGRNTEAFF. The CDR3 bases are TGCGCCAGCAGCCCCGAGAATTGGGGAAGGAACACTGAAGCTTTCTTT.

The rearrangement links TRBV5-4 to TRBJ1-1; no clear D gene. The germline CDR1 and CDR2 sequences are SGHNT and YYREEE (reference sequence). V was cut by 4 bases and J by 0 bases, with 10 bases left in between. CDR3 size: 14 residues. This CDR3 is CASSLNPMNTEAFF. The CDR3 DNA reads as TGTGCCAGCAGCCTAAACCCGATGAACACTGAAGCTTTCTTT.

The chain carries TRBV6-5 and TRBJ2-3; 10 positions match TRBD1. The ends lost 6 bases at V and 1 base at J; junction bases unmatched: 1. Germline CDR1 reads MNHEY; CDR2 reads SVGAGI. CDR3 size: 14 residues. CDR3 protein: CASSGQGGTDTQYF. The CDR3 DNA reads as TGTGCCAGCAGCGGACAGGGGGGCACAGATACGCAGTATTTT.

V is TRBV3-1 (or the pseudogene TRBV3-2) and J is TRBJ2-4; TRBD1 might be the D (6 bases). The CDR3 consists of 14 residues. Germline V gene sequence: CDR1 LGHDT, CDR2 YNNKEL (reference sequence). Deletions cut 5 bases from V and 2 bases from J, with 10 bases between. The CDR3 bases are TGTGCCAGCAGCTATACAGGGTCCAAAAACATTCAGTACTTC. This encodes CASSYTGSKNIQYF.

The J gene is TRBJ1-2, the V gene TRBV6-5; possible D gene TRBD1, 5 bases. V shed 0 bases and J shed 3 bases, with 14 bases lying between them. The germline V gene has CDR1 MNHEY and CDR2 SVGAGI. The length of the CDR3 is 16 residues. This chain's CDR3 is CASSYSAGGTDYGYTF. The CDR3 DNA reads TGTGCCAGCAGTTACTCCGCCGGGGGTACTGACTATGGCTACACCTTC.

The chain carries TRBV6-6 and TRBJ1-1; D ambiguous. Germline V gene lookup returns CDR1 MNHNY and CDR2 SVGAGI (reference sequence). The CDR3 length is 15 residues. Between the trimmed V and J ends, which lost 5 bases and 2 bases, there was a span of 15 bases. In DNA form, the CDR3 reads TGTGCCAGCAGTCCCGCGCGGGTAGTTAACACTGAAGCTTTCTTT. Encoded protein: CASSPARVVNTEAFF.

This sequence joins TRBV5-1 and TRBJ1-2; the match to TRBD1 covers 7 bases. Germline V gene lookup returns CDR1 SGHRS and CDR2 YFSETQ. Trimming at V came to 4 bases and at J to 7 bases, leaving 10 bases not matched to a gene. The CDR3 is 14 residues long. The CDR3 DNA follows: TGCGCCAGCAGCATAACAGGGGCCGACTCTGGCTACACCTTC. This translates into CASSITGADSGYTF.

The chain has TRBV5-4 and TRBJ1-1; D may be TRBD1 (6 bases). There are 11 residues in the CDR3. V was cut by 2 bases and J by 10 bases, with 9 bases left in between. Germline V gene sequence: CDR1 SGHNT, CDR2 YYREEE (reference sequence). The CDR3 region is CASSFGGAAFF. The CDR3 DNA is TGTGCCAGCAGCTTTGGGGGGGCAGCTTTCTTT.

The chain combines TRBV3-1 (or the pseudogene TRBV3-2) with TRBJ1-2; D is ambiguous. This CDR3 spans 11 amino acids. Germline loops: CDR1 LGHDT, CDR2 YNNKEL (reference sequence). V was trimmed by 1 base and J by 7 bases, leaving 4 bases between them. The chain's CDR3 is CASSQGGGYTF. The CDR3, as DNA: TGTGCCAGCAGCCAAGGGGGTGGCTACACCTTC.

The chain links TRBV5-4 to TRBJ2-7; D gene ambiguous. V lost 3 bases to trimming and J lost 0 bases, with 7 bases between them. This CDR3 has 13 residues. From germline, CDR1 is SGHNT and CDR2 YYREEE (reference sequence). The DNA for the CDR3 is TGTGCCAGCAGCTCCCCTATCTCCTACGAGCAGTACGTC. Translated, it gives CASSSPISYEQYV.

The rearrangement joins TRBV4-2 to TRBJ2-5; TRBD1 matches at 7 bases. V was clipped by 4 bases and J by 5 bases; unmatched bases: 10. This CDR3 has 15 residues. Germline V gene data show CDR1 as LGHNA and CDR2 as YNFKEQ. The CDR3 sequence: CASSPRGGLGETQYF. CDR3 nucleotides: TGTGCCAGCAGCCCCAGAGGGGGCCTGGGTGAGACCCAGTACTTC.

V usage is TRBV24-1 and J usage is TRBJ2-5, with TRBD2 identical over 9 bases. The length of the CDR3 is 12 residues. V gave up 9 bases and J gave up 5 bases; unmatched junction bases: 3. CDR1 and CDR2 from the germline V gene are KGHDR and SFDVKD. The CDR3 protein is CATGAGGETQYF. The CDR3, as DNA: TGTGCCACCGGGGCGGGGGGGGAGACCCAGTACTTC.